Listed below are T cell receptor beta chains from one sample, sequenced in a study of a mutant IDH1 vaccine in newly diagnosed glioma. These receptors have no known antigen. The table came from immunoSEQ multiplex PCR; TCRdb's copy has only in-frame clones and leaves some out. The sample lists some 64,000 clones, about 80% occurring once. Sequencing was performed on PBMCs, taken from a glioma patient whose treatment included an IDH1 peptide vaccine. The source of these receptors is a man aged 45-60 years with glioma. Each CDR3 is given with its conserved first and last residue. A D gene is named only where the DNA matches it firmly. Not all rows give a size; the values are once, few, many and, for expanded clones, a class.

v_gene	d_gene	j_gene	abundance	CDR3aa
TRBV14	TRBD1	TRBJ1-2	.	CASSQGGQNYGYTF
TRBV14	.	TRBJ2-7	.	CASSLGTDQTYEQYF
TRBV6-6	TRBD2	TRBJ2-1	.	CASSSAGTSAHNEQFF
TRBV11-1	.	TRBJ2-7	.	CASSLRGDEQYF
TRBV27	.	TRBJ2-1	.	CASSLGITSYNEQFF
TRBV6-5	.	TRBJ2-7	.	CASSSTLEQYF
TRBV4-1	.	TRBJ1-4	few	CASSQGPDSNEKLFF
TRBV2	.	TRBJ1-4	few	CASRIRPGEKLFF
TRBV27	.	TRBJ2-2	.	CASSAPWIEMPGELFF
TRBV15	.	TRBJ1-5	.	CATSRVGQPQHF
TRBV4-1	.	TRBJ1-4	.	CASSQVVGQGSKLFF
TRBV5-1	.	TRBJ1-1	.	CASWSEFTEAFF
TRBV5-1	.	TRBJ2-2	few	CASSSGNTGELFF
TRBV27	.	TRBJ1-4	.	CASSPRGVPNEKLFF
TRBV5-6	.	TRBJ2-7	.	CASSLGGEQYF
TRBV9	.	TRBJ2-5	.	CASSESGSHKTQYF
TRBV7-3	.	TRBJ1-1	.	CASGRGANTEAFF
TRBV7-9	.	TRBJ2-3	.	CASSPPSTDTQYF
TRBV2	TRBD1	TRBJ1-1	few	CASRGQGANTEAFF
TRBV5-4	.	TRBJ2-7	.	CASSLADYEQYF
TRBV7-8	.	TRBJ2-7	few	CASSLVNGGEQYF
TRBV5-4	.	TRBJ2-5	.	CASSLGRGPQQETQYF
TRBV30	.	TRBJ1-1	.	CAWSPPPGISTEAFF
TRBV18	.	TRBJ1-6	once	CASSPGADSPLHF
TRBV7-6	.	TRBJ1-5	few	CASSLPGQPQHF
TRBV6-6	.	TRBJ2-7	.	CASSRDFWQYF
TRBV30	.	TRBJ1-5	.	CAWSTGTISNQPQHF
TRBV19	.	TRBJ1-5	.	CASSIGGRGNQPQHF
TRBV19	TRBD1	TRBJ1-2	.	CASSKQGETGYGYTF
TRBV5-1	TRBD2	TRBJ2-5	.	CASSATSAQETQYF
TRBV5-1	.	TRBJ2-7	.	CASSRTDYEQYF
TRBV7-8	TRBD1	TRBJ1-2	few	CASSFTGGGYGYTF
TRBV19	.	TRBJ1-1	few	CASRTDRSAGSEAFF
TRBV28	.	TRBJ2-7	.	CASSYNEQYF
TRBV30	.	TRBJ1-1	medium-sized	CAWTRARTEAFF
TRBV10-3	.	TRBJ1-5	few	CAISETNQPQHF
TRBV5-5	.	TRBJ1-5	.	CASSLVGGGRNQPQHF
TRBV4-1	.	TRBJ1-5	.	CASSPTDPSNQPQHF
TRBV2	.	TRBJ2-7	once	CASSREQGSEQYF
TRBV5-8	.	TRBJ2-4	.	CASSLALRPPVMDIQYF
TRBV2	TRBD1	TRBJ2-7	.	CATRKETGGYEQYF
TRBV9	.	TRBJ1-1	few	CASSVVQGNTEAFF